These 32 T cell receptor beta chains originate from one sample sequenced in a study of T-cell memory formation after mild COVID-19. MiXCR, run by TCRdb on the 5' RACE reads, gives a single entry per CDR3 protein. Among roughly 400,000 distinct CDR3 sequences listed, about 15% were seen once. Sequenced: PBMCs or a T cell subset sorted from them (not recorded which). These receptors originate from a man in his late teens or twenties who had mild COVID-19 (a few samples of this study predate the infection). Cell type and time point are not known.

The rearrangement links TRBV29-1 to TRBJ2-3; TRBD1 agrees at 8 bases. Germline CDR1 is SQVTM and CDR2 is ANQGSEA. CDR3 length: 14 residues. V lost 6 bases and J lost 3; bases outside the gene matches: 8. CDR3 residues: CSVNQGALTDTQYF. The CDR3 nucleotides are TGCAGCGTCAATCAGGGGGCGCTGACAGATACGCAGTATTTT.

Many counts were recorded for this clonotype. This sequence joins TRBV7-2 and TRBJ1-2; 8 positions match TRBD1. V lost 7 bases and J lost 8; bases outside the gene matches: 12. This CDR3 has 14 residues. Germline V CDR1 and CDR2: SGHTA, FQGNSA. The CDR3 loop reads CASIPPTGAGGYTF. The CDR3 DNA follows: TGTGCCAGCATCCCCCCGACAGGGGCCGGCGGCTACACCTTC.

The CDR3 reads CASSLGVAYQGELFF. CDR3 bases: TGTGCCAGCAGCTTAGGTGTGGCATACCAGGGGGAGCTGTTTTTT. This chain links TRBV7-2 with TRBJ2-2, with unresolved D. V was shortened by 1 base and J by 8 bases, with 14 bases between the two germline ends. Per germline, CDR1 SGHTA and CDR2 FQGNSA. The CDR3 is 15 amino acids.

This rearrangement joins TRBV5-1 to TRBJ1-3; D gene uncertain. Trimming cost V 0 bases and J 2 bases, with 6 bases left between them. The CDR3 runs to 14 residues. Germline CDR1 SGHRS, CDR2 YFSETQ. The CDR3 sequence: CASSLATAGNTIYF. CDR3 DNA sequence: TGCGCCAGCAGCTTGGCGACGGCTGGAAACACCATATATTTT. Variable domain in full (rest from reference TRBV5-1 and TRBJ1-3): KAGVTQTPRYLIKTRGQQVTLSCSPISGHRSVSWYQQTPGQGLQFLFEYFSETQRNKGNFPGRFSGRQFSNSRSEMNVSTLELGDSALYLCASSLATAGNTIYFGEGSWLTVV.

This clonotype was counted a few times. The rearrangement uses TRBV5-1 and TRBJ2-1; the match to TRBD2 covers 13 bases. The germline V gene has CDR1 SGHRS and CDR2 YFSETQ. V was clipped by 6 bases and J by 8 bases; unmatched bases: 11. CDR3 length equals 16 residues. The CDR3 spells CASKPRLAGGSDEQFF. The DNA of the CDR3 is TGCGCCAGCAAACCAAGACTAGCGGGGGGATCCGATGAGCAGTTCTTC. The complete variable domain, with remaining parts taken from reference TRBV5-1 and TRBJ2-1, reads KAGVTQTPRYLIKTRGQQVTLSCSPISGHRSVSWYQQTPGQGLQFLFEYFSETQRNKGNFPGRFSGRQFSNSRSEMNVSTLELGDSALYLCASKPRLAGGSDEQFFGPGTRLTVL.

The chain couples TRBV4-3 to TRBJ2-3, with 9 bases fitting TRBD2. V shed 3 bases, J shed 3 bases, and the junction held 4 bases outside the gene matches. The germline V gene has CDR1 LGHNA and CDR2 YSLEER. The CDR3 runs to 15 residues. CDR3 in amino acids: CASSHSGGGTDTQYF. CDR3 in DNA: TGCGCCAGCAGCCATAGCGGGGGCGGTACAGATACGCAGTATTTT.

This clonotype was counted a few times. The rearrangement joins TRBV6-2 or TRBV6-3 to TRBJ2-7; no clear D gene. Deletions cut 5 bases from V and 3 bases from J, with 17 bases between. Germline V gene lookup returns CDR1 MNHEY and CDR2 SVGEGT. The CDR3 spans 15 residues. CDR3 residues: CASSRRPETHYEQYF. Here the CDR3 DNA reads TGTGCCAGCAGTCGGAGACCGGAGACTCACTACGAGCAGTACTTC.

This chain uses TRBV6-5 with TRBJ1-5, with D maybe TRBD1 (6 bases). Looked up from germline, CDR1 is MNHEY and CDR2 is SVGAGI. The length of the CDR3 is 15 residues. The V end lost 5 bases, the J end lost 5 bases, and 16 bases lay between the germline ends. As DNA, the CDR3 is TGTGCCAGCAGTCGGTCACGGAGGGGGGATCAGCCCCAGCATTTT. It is translated as CASSRSRRGDQPQHF.

This clonotype showed up many times. The V and J genes are TRBV11-2 and TRBJ1-1; D is uncertain. Between the trimmed V and J ends, which lost 0 bases and 0 bases, there was a span of 11 bases. The CDR3 is 16 amino acids. Germline V CDR1 and CDR2: SGHAT, FQNNGV. In DNA form, the CDR3 reads TGTGCCAGCAGCTTAGAGTTTGGAAAAATGAACACTGAAGCTTTCTTT. Protein sequence: CASSLEFGKMNTEAFF.

The CDR3 spells CASSEWSRREAFF. The CDR3 DNA is TGTGCCAGCAGTGAATGGAGCCGGCGGGAAGCTTTCTTT. The chain employs TRBV25-1 and TRBJ1-1; D unclear. The CDR3 is 13 residues long. CDR1 is MGHDK, CDR2 SYGVNS, per germline. Trimming stripped 1 base from V and 8 bases from J, with 11 bases between.

This rearrangement joins TRBV5-1 to TRBJ1-3; D unclear. The CDR3 is 16 residues long. Germline V lookup: CDR1 SGHRS, CDR2 YFSETQ. The V and J ends lost 2 bases and 0 bases respectively, with 12 bases between them. CDR3 in amino acids: CASSFSGVLSGNTIYF. The DNA for the CDR3 is TGCGCCAGCAGCTTCTCTGGGGTCCTCTCTGGAAACACCATATATTTT.

This clonotype was found a few times. The chain couples TRBV19 to TRBJ1-4; D remains unclear. Germline loops: CDR1 LNHDA, CDR2 SQIVND (reference sequence). This CDR3 comprises 17 residues. Trimming took 7 bases from V and 6 from J, leaving 24 bases between them. CDR3 sequence: CASNEQVTLRVYEKLFF. The CDR3 coding sequence is TGTGCCAGTAATGAGCAGGTCACCCTCCGAGTCTATGAAAAACTGTTTTTT.

The chain uses TRBV9 and TRBJ2-3, with D tentatively TRBD2 (6 bases). Germline CDR1 is SGDLS and CDR2 is YYNGEE. The CDR3 totals 15 residues. V lost 0 bases to trimming and J lost 2 bases, with 10 bases between them. The CDR3 loop is CASSVAAGNTDTQYF. For the CDR3, the DNA is TGTGCCAGCAGCGTAGCTGCGGGGAACACAGATACGCAGTATTTT.

This clonotype has at least ten counts. The chain's CDR3 is CASSGQVQETQYF. CDR3 DNA sequence: TGTGCCAGCAGTGGACAGGTCCAAGAGACCCAGTACTTC. The chain combines TRBV11-2 with TRBJ2-5, with 7 positions matching TRBD1. CDR3 length equals 13 residues. Germline V gives CDR1 SGHAT, CDR2 FQNNGV. V was clipped by 6 bases and J by 1 base; unmatched bases: 2.

This chain joins TRBV7-2 and TRBJ2-7; maybe TRBD1 (6 bases). CDR1 SGHTA and CDR2 FQGNSA come from the germline V gene. Between the trimmed V and J ends, which lost 3 bases and 7 bases, there was a span of 16 bases. CDR3 length equals 14 residues. The CDR3 sequence: CASSFKRTVGEQYF. DNA of the CDR3: TGTGCCAGCAGCTTTAAAAGGACAGTTGGTGAGCAGTACTTC.

This clonotype was detected a few times. V usage is TRBV6-2 or TRBV6-3 and J usage is TRBJ2-5; tentatively, D is TRBD2 (5 bases). The germline V and J ends were trimmed by 0 bases and 5 bases, with 13 bases remaining between them. Germline CDR1 is MNHEY and CDR2 is SVGEGT. This CDR3 region has 15 residues. The CDR3, as DNA: TGTGCCAGCAGTTACTCTAGGACTGCTTGGGAGACCCAGTACTTC. It codes for CASSYSRTAWETQYF.

This clonotype has just a few counts. V and J are TRBV6-2 or TRBV6-3 and TRBJ2-7, with TRBD1 matching over 9 bases. From germline, CDR1 is MNHEY and CDR2 SVGEGT. The CDR3 totals 14 residues. After removal of 7 bases from V and 2 bases from J, the junction contained 6 bases not matched to a gene. CDR3 nucleotide sequence: TGTGCCAGCACCAGACAGGGGGGGACCTACGAGCAGTACGTC. Its protein is CASTRQGGTYEQYV.

This clonotype was observed a few times. The chain combines TRBV28 with TRBJ2-5; the D gene is possibly TRBD2 (6 bases). This CDR3 spans 14 amino acids. CDR1 and CDR2 (germline): MDHEN, SYDVKM. Trimming took off 3 bases at V and 5 bases at J, with 13 bases between the two ends. The CDR3 loop reads CASSFRGFVETQYF. The CDR3 nucleotides read TGTGCCAGCAGTTTCCGGGGGTTTGTGGAGACCCAGTACTTC.

V is TRBV7-2 and J is TRBJ1-2; TRBD1 might be the D (6 bases). Trimming cost V 3 bases and J 4 bases, with 15 bases left between them. The CDR3 is 15 residues long. The V gene's germline CDR1 is SGHTA and CDR2 FQGNSA. The CDR3 DNA follows: TGTGCCAGCAGCTTCGGGGCAGGGGCCAGCTATGGCTACACCTTC. Translation: CASSFGAGASYGYTF.

The J gene is TRBJ2-6, the V gene TRBV7-2, with D hard to call. CDR1 is SGHTA and CDR2 is FQGNSA in the germline V gene. The CDR3 spans 15 residues. The V and J ends lost 5 bases and 4 bases respectively, with 12 bases between them. The CDR3 DNA follows: TGTGCCAGCAGCCCTGGCTCGACCGGGGCCAACGTCCTGACTTTC. As protein: CASSPGSTGANVLTF.

V and J are TRBV4-1 and TRBJ2-3, with D perhaps being TRBD1 or TRBD2 (6 bases each). V was clipped by 0 bases and J by 2 bases, with 18 bases between them. This CDR3 is 18 amino acids long. Germline V gene data show CDR1 as MGHRA and CDR2 as YSYEKL. In DNA form, the CDR3 reads TGCGCCAGCAGCCAAGAGATGGATCGGGGGCTCTCCACAGATACGCAGTATTTT. Its protein is CASSQEMDRGLSTDTQYF.

This chain uses TRBV20-1 with TRBJ1-2; maybe TRBD1 (6 bases). Germline values: CDR1 DFQATT, CDR2 SNEGSKA (reference sequence). Trimming took 0 bases from V and 4 from J, leaving 12 bases between them. The CDR3 is 14 amino acids. CDR3 sequence (DNA): TGCAGTGCTAGAGATCTGAGGGACACCTATGGCTACACCTTC. It encodes CSARDLRDTYGYTF.

This chain links TRBV12-2 with TRBJ2-3. TRBV12-2 is deemed a pseudogene. The CDR3 loop spans 18 amino acids. CDR3 in DNA: TGTGCAAGTCGCCTCCGCAAACGTAAAACCTTGGGGTCAGATACGCAGTATTTT. Amino acid sequence: CASRLRKRKTLGSDTQYF.

There are a few counts of this clonotype. This rearrangement joins TRBV9 to TRBJ2-2; D not certain. There are 16 residues in the CDR3. V was trimmed by 2 bases and J by 0 bases, leaving 11 bases between them. In germline, CDR1 is SGDLS, CDR2 YYNGEE. CDR3 sequence: CASSVSVPTNTGELFF. CDR3 bases: TGTGCCAGCAGCGTTTCCGTCCCCACGAACACCGGGGAGCTGTTTTTT.

In its sample, this clonotype was seen many times. V gene TRBV5-1 combines with J gene TRBJ2-5; 8 positions agree with TRBD2. CDR3 size: 14 residues. The germline V gene has CDR1 SGHRS and CDR2 YFSETQ. Trimming cost V 3 bases and J 1 base; bases outside gene matches: 2. This CDR3 is CASSYRGGQETQYF. CDR3 nucleotide sequence: TGCGCCAGCAGCTACCGGGGGGGCCAAGAGACCCAGTACTTC.

This clonotype was observed a few times. The chain has TRBV4-1 and TRBJ2-7; D is possibly TRBD1 or TRBD2 (5 bases each). CDR1 is MGHRA and CDR2 is YSYEKL in the germline V gene. The CDR3 is 13 amino acids. Trimming cost V 4 bases and J 5 bases, with 12 bases left between them. The CDR3 region is CASSRGEFDEQYV. The CDR3 DNA is TGCGCCAGCAGCCGAGGGGAATTCGACGAGCAGTACGTC.

In this sample, this clonotype turned up a few times. The chain links TRBV6-2 or TRBV6-3 to TRBJ2-7, with 9 bases lining up with TRBD2. Germline assignment: CDR1 MNHEY and CDR2 SVGEGT. V trimming: 6 bases; J trimming: 1 base; junction bases outside the gene matches: 4. This CDR3 contains 14 residues. The CDR3 DNA sequence: TGTGCCAGCAGGCGCGGACTAGCGTCCTACGAGCAGTACTTC. It encodes CASRRGLASYEQYF.

The chain carries TRBV5-1 and TRBJ2-6, with D perhaps matching TRBD2 (5 bases). V lost 1 base to trimming and J lost 2 bases, with 7 bases between them. From germline, CDR1 is SGHRS and CDR2 YFSETQ. The CDR3 extends over 15 amino acids. The CDR3 sequence is CASSLHGAGANVLTF. For the CDR3, the DNA is TGCGCCAGCAGCTTGCACGGGGCTGGGGCCAACGTCCTGACTTTC.

The J gene is TRBJ2-3, the V gene TRBV7-8, with 8 bases matching TRBD2. The CDR3 covers 16 residues. The germline CDR1 and CDR2 sequences are SGHVS and FQNEAQ. J was trimmed by 3 bases and V by 5 bases; bases with no gene match: 10. CDR3 coding DNA: TGTGCCAGCAGCCCTCGGGGGGGACTTCTAACAGATACGCAGTATTTT. This gives the protein CASSPRGGLLTDTQYF.

The chain employs TRBV5-1 and TRBJ1-6; D might be TRBD1 (6 bases). CDR3 size: 16 residues. Germline CDR1 SGHRS, CDR2 YFSETQ. Deletions cut 0 bases from V and 10 bases from J, with 17 bases between. In DNA form, the CDR3 reads TGCGCCAGCAGCTTGGAGGGGGATACGGGTCGCTCACCCCTCCACTTT. Translating it yields CASSLEGDTGRSPLHF. Supplemented by reference TRBV5-1 and TRBJ1-6, the full variable domain reads KAGVTQTPRYLIKTRGQQVTLSCSPISGHRSVSWYQQTPGQGLQFLFEYFSETQRNKGNFPGRFSGRQFSNSRSEMNVSTLELGDSALYLCASSLEGDTGRSPLHFGNGTRLTVT.

This chain links TRBV20-1 with TRBJ1-6; TRBD1 might be the D (5 bases). The germline gives CDR1 DFQATT, CDR2 SNEGSKA (reference sequence). With 5 bases removed from V and 5 bases from J, the gap between germline ends came to 13 bases. The CDR3 length is 14 residues. In DNA, the CDR3 is TGCAGTGCTCGTGGGGACCCAAATAATTCACCCCTCCACTTT. The encoded protein is CSARGDPNNSPLHF.

This clonotype was counted a few times. This rearrangement joins TRBV6-4 to TRBJ2-3; no definite D call. The CDR3 is made up of 16 amino acids. CDR1 and CDR2 from the germline V gene are MRHNA and SNTAGT. V was cut by 0 bases and J by 1 base, with 11 bases left in between. CDR3 loop: CASSDSTVGGTDTQYF. DNA for the CDR3: TGTGCCAGCAGTGACTCTACGGTTGGTGGCACAGATACGCAGTATTTT.